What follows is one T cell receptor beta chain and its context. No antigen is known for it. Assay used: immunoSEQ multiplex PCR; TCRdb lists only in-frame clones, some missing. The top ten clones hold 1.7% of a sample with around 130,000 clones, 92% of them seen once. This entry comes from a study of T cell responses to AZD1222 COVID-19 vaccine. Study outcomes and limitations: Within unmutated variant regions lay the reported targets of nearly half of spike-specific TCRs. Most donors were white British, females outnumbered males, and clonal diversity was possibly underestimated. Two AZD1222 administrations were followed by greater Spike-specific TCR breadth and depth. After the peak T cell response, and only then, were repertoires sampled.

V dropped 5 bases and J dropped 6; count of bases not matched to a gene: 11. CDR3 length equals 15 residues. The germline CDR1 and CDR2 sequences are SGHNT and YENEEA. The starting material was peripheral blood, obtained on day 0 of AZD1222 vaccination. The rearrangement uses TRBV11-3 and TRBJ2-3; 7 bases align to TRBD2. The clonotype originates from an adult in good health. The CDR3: CASSPPGTTTDTQYF. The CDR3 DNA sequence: TGTGCCAGCAGCCCCCCCGGGACTACCACGGATACGCAGTATTTT. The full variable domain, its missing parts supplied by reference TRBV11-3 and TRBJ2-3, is EAGVVQSPRYKIIEKKQPVAFWCNPISGHNTLYWYLQNLGQGPELLIRYENEEAVDDSQLPKDRFSAERLKGVDSTLKIQPAELGDSAVYLCASSPPGTTTDTQYFGPGTRLTVL.